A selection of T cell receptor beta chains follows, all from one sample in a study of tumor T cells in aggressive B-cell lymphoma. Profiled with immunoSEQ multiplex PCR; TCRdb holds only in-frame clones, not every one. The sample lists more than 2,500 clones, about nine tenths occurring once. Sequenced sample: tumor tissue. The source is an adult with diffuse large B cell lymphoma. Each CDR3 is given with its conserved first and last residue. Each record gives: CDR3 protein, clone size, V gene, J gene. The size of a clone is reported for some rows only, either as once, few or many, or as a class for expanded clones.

CASSVVAGSDTQYF	.	TRBV9	TRBJ2-3
CASSLFRQGGANTGELFF	.	TRBV7-6	TRBJ2-2
CASSVAASGNYEQYF	.	TRBV9	TRBJ2-7
CASSTPREGGPYEQFF	.	TRBV9	TRBJ2-1
CASSQDPTGYNEQFF	.	TRBV4-1	TRBJ2-1
CASSLDTGSGNTIYF	once	TRBV18	TRBJ1-3
CASSLGRGGHLNEQFF	once	TRBV7-9	TRBJ2-1
CSVEEGLAGEYNEQFF	.	TRBV29-1	TRBJ2-1
CASSQGTSGQETQYF	few	TRBV4-2	TRBJ2-5
CASSLSRGKEETQYF	.	TRBV27	TRBJ2-5
CASRGTGPQETQYF	.	TRBV28	TRBJ2-5
CASSPRAGELFF	.	TRBV25-1	TRBJ2-2
CASGRGQNTGELFF	.	TRBV5-1	TRBJ2-2
CASSRLAGGVDTQYF	once	TRBV7-3	TRBJ2-3
CASSPGGSSYNEQFF	.	TRBV7-2	TRBJ2-1
CASSKGLGYTGELFF	.	TRBV7-2	TRBJ2-2
CASTTDFAF	.	TRBV6-4	TRBJ1-2
CSVPGGNTQYF	.	TRBV29-1	TRBJ2-3
CASSRPLGRGDTQYF	.	TRBV13	TRBJ2-3
CASSMVQAAGELFF	.	TRBV19	TRBJ2-2
CASRRTGRTGELFF	.	TRBV6-1	TRBJ2-2
CASSLGLAGGQNTGELFF	.	TRBV5-1	TRBJ2-2
CASSPGTQGIGGYTF	.	TRBV5-1	TRBJ1-2
CAWTANTGELFF	.	TRBV30	TRBJ2-2
CASSVTGALYNEQFF	.	TRBV5-4	TRBJ2-1
CAISVSGQEHYEQYF	.	TRBV10-3	TRBJ2-7
CASRRLAGVSYEQYF	.	TRBV5-6	TRBJ2-7
CASSLGLAPYNEQFF	.	TRBV11-2	TRBJ2-1
CASSISGGREKLFF	.	TRBV5-1	TRBJ1-4
CASSLEGATGELFF	.	TRBV7-9	TRBJ2-2
CASSHYDRGAGGGYTF	.	TRBV14	TRBJ1-2
CASSYGGTASADTQYF	.	TRBV11-2	TRBJ2-3
CATSRDRRYSDEQYF	.	TRBV15	TRBJ2-7
CASSLERGDSNQPQHF	once	TRBV11-3	TRBJ1-5
CASSTVRGGELFF	once	TRBV19	TRBJ2-2
CASSFTGVESGELFF	.	TRBV5-1	TRBJ2-2
CASSQGRGYSYEQYF	.	TRBV14	TRBJ2-7
CAWSAGRVHYGYTF	.	TRBV30	TRBJ1-2
CASSLVGGTGSQYGYTF	.	TRBV7-9	TRBJ1-2
CASSLARGQDTGELFF	.	TRBV11-1	TRBJ2-2
CAWSLAGPGGYTF	.	TRBV30	TRBJ1-2